The rows below give T cell receptor beta chains drawn from one sample of a study of T-cell reconstitution after alpha-beta-depleted transplantation in children. TCRdb fed the PCR reads into MiXCR, producing one record per CDR3 protein. In the table there are about 500,000 distinct CDR3 sequences, approximately 29% of which are singletons. Sample: PBMCs from the stem cell graft donor, taken from the stem cell graft. The origin of the receptors is a human donor who donated a stem cell graft to a child with aplastic anemia. The CDR3 runs from the conserved cysteine through the conserved F or W. The D gene is left open where the match is weak. Clone size is not always given. Where it is, it says once, few, many or a class for expanded clones.

j_call d_call clone_size v_call cdr3_nt cdr3_aa
TRBJ2-3 TRBD2 NA TRBV18 TGTGCCAGCTCCCCGCTAGCGGGAGGTACAACAGATACGCAGTATTTT CASSPLAGGTTDTQYF
TRBJ1-2 NA NA TRBV5-5 TGTGCCAGCAGCTTGGGGACGGACTTCTATGGCTACACCTTC CASSLGTDFYGYTF
TRBJ1-1 TRBD1 NA TRBV6-5 TGTGCCAGCAGTTACTCGGGTGGCGGGACAGGGGGCATTGCGACTGAAGCTTTCTTT CASSYSGGGTGGIATEAFF
TRBJ1-2 NA NA TRBV7-2 TGTGCCAGCAGCCAACGATACTCCTATGGCTACACCTTC CASSQRYSYGYTF
TRBJ1-4 NA NA TRBV5-1 TGCGCCAGCAGCTTTGAGGGAGCCAGTAATGAAAAACTGTTTTTT CASSFEGASNEKLFF
TRBJ2-3 NA once TRBV18 TGTGCCAGCTCACCCCTAGAAATAAGCACAGATACGCAGTATTTT CASSPLEISTDTQYF
TRBJ2-7 TRBD2 once TRBV11-2 TGTGCCAGCACCGCGGGACCGGGACTAGCGGGAGGGAAGACTTACTACGAGCAGTACTTC CASTAGPGLAGGKTYYEQYF
TRBJ1-1 TRBD1 few TRBV29-1 TGCAGCTTCAAGACGGGGACAGGGGTTCTGAGAACTGAAGCTTTCTTT CSFKTGTGVLRTEAFF
TRBJ1-1 TRBD1 NA TRBV14 TGTGCCAGCAGCCGAACCAGGGGGGAAACTGAAGCTTTCTTT CASSRTRGETEAFF
TRBJ1-4 TRBD1 few TRBV5-1 TGCGCCAGCAGCTTGTTGGCGGTACAGGGGATTAATGAAAAACTGTTTTTT CASSLLAVQGINEKLFF
TRBJ1-2 NA once TRBV10-3 TGTGCCTCTTCACAAGAGGACGGCTATGGCTACACCTTC CASSQEDGYGYTF
TRBJ2-7 TRBD2 few TRBV20-1 TGCAGTGCTAGCCCTCGGGGGGGAACGGGAGAGCAGTACTTC CSASPRGGTGEQYF
TRBJ1-2 TRBD1 few TRBV7-2 TGTGCCAGCAGCTTAGTGTCAGGGGGCGAAGGCTACACCTTC CASSLVSGGEGYTF
TRBJ1-2 NA NA TRBV20-1 TGCAGTGCAAGTACGGGGGTGTTATTAAACTATGGCTACACCTTC CSASTGVLLNYGYTF
TRBJ2-5 TRBD1 NA TRBV6-2/TRBV6-3 TGTGCCAGCAGAGGGACAGCACAAGAGACCCAGTACTTC CASRGTAQETQYF
TRBJ2-5 NA NA TRBV7-8 TGTGCCAGCAGCCTATTCGACGGCTTAGAGACCCAGTACTTC CASSLFDGLETQYF
TRBJ2-6 NA NA TRBV19 TGTGCCAGTAGACGAATAGATCTGTCCTCTGGGGCCAACGTCCTGACTTTC CASRRIDLSSGANVLTF
TRBJ1-1 NA few TRBV28 TGTGCCAGCAGTTTTCCTCTCTCTTCTCGAAAAGCTTTCTTT CASSFPLSSRKAFF
TRBJ2-5 NA NA TRBV5-1 TGCGCCAGCAGCTTGACAACAGAGAAAGAGACCCAGTACTTC CASSLTTEKETQYF
TRBJ2-7 NA few TRBV6-6 TGTGCCAGCACAGGGATAACCTACGAGCAGTACTTC CASTGITYEQYF
TRBJ1-2 NA NA TRBV29-1 TGCAGCGCCGGACCCATCGCCATGGGCTACACCTTC CSAGPIAMGYTF
TRBJ1-4 NA NA TRBV20-1 TGCAGTGCTAGGGCAGAGAATTTCACTAATGAAAAACTGTTTTTT CSARAENFTNEKLFF
TRBJ2-1 TRBD2 NA TRBV6-5 TGTGCCAGCAGCCGCTCGCGGGAGGGCCAGGATGCCTACAATGAGCAGTTCTTC CASSRSREGQDAYNEQFF
TRBJ2-1 NA few TRBV20-1 TGCAGTGCCCTTTCTCCCAGCTCCTACAATGAGCAGTTCTTC CSALSPSSYNEQFF
TRBJ1-1 TRBD1 NA TRBV5-1 TGCGCCAGCAGCTTGTTGGCACAGGGGGAGAGGAACACTGAAGCTTTCTTT CASSLLAQGERNTEAFF
TRBJ1-2 NA NA TRBV20-1 TGCAGCGGCCTAGCGGGGTTCACCAACTATGGCTACACCTTC CSGLAGFTNYGYTF
TRBJ1-4 NA few TRBV7-9 TGTGCCAGCAGCCCCCCCACCCGACAGAGACGTTATGAAAAACTGTTTTTT CASSPPTRQRRYEKLFF
TRBJ2-7 NA NA TRBV6-1 TGTGCCAGCAGTGAAATCCGACAGTTACCCTACGAGCAGTACTTC CASSEIRQLPYEQYF
TRBJ1-1 NA NA TRBV6-1 TGTGCCCTGTCCAGGGCGGGCACTGAAGCTTTCTTT CALSRAGTEAFF
TRBJ2-7 NA few TRBV18 TGTGCCAGCTCACCAAAGGGGGGACGGGGTGAGAGCTCCTACGAGCAGTACTTC CASSPKGGRGESSYEQYF
TRBJ2-7 NA few TRBV20-1 TGCAGTGCTCCCCCGACAGGGACTTCCTACGAGCAGTACTTC CSAPPTGTSYEQYF
TRBJ2-1 TRBD2 few TRBV4-2 TGTGCCAGCAGCCAATCCAAGACTAGCGCGGATGAGCAGTTCTTC CASSQSKTSADEQFF
TRBJ2-3 NA few TRBV20-1 TGCAGTGCGATTCTCCGGGTGGCCCGCCCTAGCACAGATACGCAGTATTTT CSAILRVARPSTDTQYF
TRBJ1-1 NA NA TRBV27 TGTGCCAGCAGTTTTTACAGGACAGTCTCTGAAGCTTTCTTT CASSFYRTVSEAFF
TRBJ2-1 TRBD2 few TRBV27 TGTGCCAGCGGGTACCCGGGACTAGCGGGCAATGAGCAGTTCTTC CASGYPGLAGNEQFF
TRBJ2-6 NA NA TRBV5-1 TGCGCCAGCAGCTCTATGACACTCGGGGCCAACGTCCTGACTTTC CASSSMTLGANVLTF
TRBJ2-6 NA few TRBV29-1 TGCAGCGTTGAAGAACACAGGGGACTGAGTGGGGCCAACGTCCTGACTTTC CSVEEHRGLSGANVLTF
TRBJ1-5 NA NA TRBV12-3/TRBV12-4 TGTGCCAGCCTGGGAGGGGTGAGCAATCAGCCCCAGCATTTT CASLGGVSNQPQHF
TRBJ1-1 NA few TRBV7-9 TGTGCCAGCAGCTTAAGGGGGGGGCGGACTGAAGCTTTCTTT CASSLRGGRTEAFF
TRBJ2-7 NA NA TRBV7-9 TGTGCCAGCAGCTTTTCCTATGGAGGCAGAGCCTACGAGCAGTACTTC CASSFSYGGRAYEQYF
TRBJ2-3 NA few TRBV5-1 TGCGCCAGCAGCTTGTCAGGTGGGACGGTCACAGATACGCAGTATTTT CASSLSGGTVTDTQYF
TRBJ2-1 NA NA TRBV6-5 TGTGCCAGCAGTTACCTTCCTATGGTTTCGGACAGCTACAATGAGCAGTTCTTC CASSYLPMVSDSYNEQFF
TRBJ1-2 NA few TRBV10-3 TGTGCCATCGGACGTACGCGGGGGCGCGAGGGCTACACCTTC CAIGRTRGREGYTF
TRBJ1-3 NA NA TRBV12-3/TRBV12-4 TGTGCCAGCAGCTTGGACGGACTGCGTCGGGGAAACACCATATATTTT CASSLDGLRRGNTIYF
TRBJ1-5 NA few TRBV5-5 TGTGCCAGCAGCTTTTCCGGGGGGCAGGCCAATCAGCCCCAGCATTTT CASSFSGGQANQPQHF
TRBJ1-4 NA NA TRBV15 TGTGCCACCAGCAGAGAAAGCGGAATATACGACGAAAAACTGTTTTTT CATSRESGIYDEKLFF
TRBJ2-7 NA NA TRBV18 TGTGCCAGCTCACCAGGCAGGGGACCCTACGAGCAGTACTTC CASSPGRGPYEQYF
TRBJ2-3 TRBD2 NA TRBV7-9 TGTGCCAGCAGCCCGGGACTACCAAGCACAGATACGCAGTATTTT CASSPGLPSTDTQYF
TRBJ2-5 NA few TRBV12-3/TRBV12-4 TGTGCCAGCAGTGGCGGGCTCATCTGGGAGACCCAGTACTTC CASSGGLIWETQYF
TRBJ2-1 TRBD2 NA TRBV5-1 TGCGCCAGCAGCTTGACTAGCGGGACAAACAATGAGCAGTTCTTC CASSLTSGTNNEQFF
TRBJ2-2 NA few TRBV6-1 TGTGCCAGCAGTCTTCGGACAGCCGGGGAGCTGTTTTTT CASSLRTAGELFF
TRBJ2-1 NA few TRBV2 TGTGCCAGCATCAGATCGCTGTCGAATGAGCAGTTCTTC CASIRSLSNEQFF